This passage covers 31 T cell receptor beta chains from one sample sequenced in a study of T cell repertoires in cytomegalovirus infection. A single record per CDR3 protein comes from TCRdb applying MiXCR to the reads. The table shows about 400,000 distinct CDR3 sequences, with about a sixth occurring only once. Input material: PBMCs. These receptors were collected from a human donor in good health (CMV status not recorded). Some clones in this sample may be carry-over from other donors' samples.

This rearrangement joins TRBV18 to TRBJ2-1, with 7 positions matching TRBD2. CDR3 length: 17 amino acids. Germline CDR1 reads KGHSH; CDR2 reads LQKENI. V was clipped by 3 bases and J by 3 bases; unmatched bases: 11. DNA for the CDR3: TGTGCCAGCTCACCTGGGGAGGGTAAATCAAACTACAATGAGCAGTTCTTC. Encoded protein: CASSPGEGKSNYNEQFF. Variable domain in full (rest from reference TRBV18 and TRBJ2-1): NAGVMQNPRHLVRRRGQEARLRCSPMKGHSHVYWYRQLPEEGLKFMVYLQKENIIDESGMPKERFSAEFPKEGPSILRIQQVVRGDSAAYFCASSPGEGKSNYNEQFFGPGTRLTVL.

This clonotype was seen at least ten times. CDR3 sequence reads: CASSQKGGFVHEQFF. The CDR3 nucleotides are TGTGCCAGCAGCCAAAAGGGAGGCTTTGTCCATGAGCAGTTCTTC. The gene calls are TRBV7-2 and TRBJ2-1, with TRBD2 as a possible D gene (6 bases). The CDR3 covers 15 residues. Germline lookup yields CDR1 SGHTA and CDR2 FQGNSA. V lost 5 bases, J lost 8 bases, and 19 bases lay in between. The whole variable domain, remainder taken from reference TRBV7-2 and TRBJ2-1, is GAGVSQSPSNKVTEKGKDVELRCDPISGHTALYWYRQSLGQGLEFLIYFQGNSAPDKSGLPSDRFSAERTGGSVSTLTIQRTQQEDSAVYLCASSQKGGFVHEQFFGPGTRLTVL.

The chain employs TRBV2 and TRBJ1-2, with D unclear. The length of the CDR3 is 11 residues. Germline V gene lookup returns CDR1 SNHLY and CDR2 FYNNEI. With 6 bases removed from V and 8 bases from J, the gap between germline ends came to 10 bases. CDR3 amino acids: CASSPPGGYTF. In DNA form, the CDR3 reads TGTGCCAGCAGCCCCCCTGGGGGCTACACCTTC.

The chain carries TRBV4-3 and TRBJ1-6; a weak D match, TRBD1 (5 bases). In germline, CDR1 is LGHNA, CDR2 YSLEER. The CDR3 length is 15 residues. Trimming shortened V by 4 bases and J by 7 bases, and 14 bases separated the two germline ends. This CDR3 is CASSPFEGRNSPLHF. The CDR3 DNA reads as TGCGCCAGCAGCCCATTCGAGGGGAGGAATTCACCCCTCCACTTT.

Comment on this clonotype: At one end, the junction sequence differs from germline, possibly due to a read error. The gene calls are TRBV4-1 and TRBJ2-1; D perhaps matches TRBD1 (6 bases). The CDR3 is made up of 14 amino acids. Germline CDR1 MGHRA, CDR2 YSYEKL. Here the CDR3 reads CASSLRTAYTEQFF. The CDR3 DNA follows: TGCGCCAGCAGCCTCCGGACAGCCTACACTGAGCAGTTCTTC.

The gene calls are TRBV27 and TRBJ2-1, with 7 nucleotides matching TRBD2. The CDR3 has 17 residues. The V gene end was trimmed by 1 base and the J gene end by 4 bases; junction bases not matched to a gene: 10. The germline V gene has CDR1 MNHEY and CDR2 SMNVEV (reference sequence). CDR3 in amino acids: CASSLWVGSGLYNEQFF. CDR3 in DNA: TGTGCCAGCAGTTTATGGGTGGGTAGCGGGTTATACAATGAGCAGTTCTTC.

This clonotype showed up just a few times. The chain has TRBV20-1 and TRBJ2-3; 15 nucleotides match TRBD2. This CDR3 spans 17 amino acids. CDR1 and CDR2 (germline): DFQATT, SNEGSKA (reference sequence). The J segment lost 8 bases and the V segment lost 0 bases, leaving 9 bases of the junction unmatched. The CDR3 here is CSAREGWTSGRAGTQYF. CDR3 DNA sequence: TGCAGTGCTAGAGAGGGTTGGACTAGCGGGAGGGCCGGTACGCAGTATTTT.

This clonotype was detected only a few times. V usage is TRBV20-1 and J usage is TRBJ1-2; D gene ambiguous. The CDR3 loop spans 11 amino acids. From germline, CDR1 is DFQATT and CDR2 SNEGSKA (reference sequence). Deletions cut 1 base from V and 11 bases from J, with 11 bases between. DNA of the CDR3: TGCAGTGCTAGAGTGATCACGGCGTACACCTTC. This codes for CSARVITAYTF.

This clonotype occurred once. The rearrangement joins TRBV2 to TRBJ1-2; 10 bases match TRBD1. Germline CDR1 reads SNHLY; CDR2 reads FYNNEI. The CDR3 covers 15 residues. V gave up 6 bases and J gave up 14 bases; unmatched junction bases: 18. The CDR3 sequence: CASSLGTGDAMATTF. CDR3 nucleotide sequence: TGTGCCAGCAGCCTCGGGACAGGGGATGCTATGGCTACAACCTTC.

The sample holds a few counts of this clonotype. The chain employs TRBV20-1 and TRBJ2-3; the D is unclear. V shed 1 base and J shed 6 bases, with 14 bases lying between them. This CDR3 is built from 14 residues. CDR1 and CDR2 (germline): DFQATT, SNEGSKA (reference sequence). The CDR3 is CSARAPGQTDTQYF. The CDR3 DNA follows: TGCAGTGCTAGAGCCCCCGGCCAGACTGATACGCAGTATTTT.

This clonotype has only a few counts. The V and J genes are TRBV2 and TRBJ1-4; 7 bases line up with TRBD1. The CDR3 has 13 amino acids. Per the germline V gene, CDR1 is SNHLY and CDR2 is FYNNEI. V dropped 10 bases and J dropped 4; count of bases not matched to a gene: 6. The CDR3 here is CATGQAGNEKLFF. In nucleotides, the CDR3 is TGTGCCACCGGACAGGCGGGTAATGAAAAACTGTTTTTT.

The CDR3 nucleotides read TGCGCCAGCAGCCCAGGGGGCTCGAGCGGGGAGCTGTTTTTT. It is translated as CASSPGGSSGELFF. The rearrangement uses TRBV5-1 and TRBJ2-2; TRBD1 matches at 8 bases. The junction had 6 bases not matched to a gene; V was cut back by 4 bases and J by 7 bases. The CDR3 runs 14 residues. The germline V gene encodes CDR1 SGHRS and CDR2 YFSETQ. Drawing the rest from reference TRBV5-1 and TRBJ2-2, the complete variable domain is KAGVTQTPRYLIKTRGQQVTLSCSPISGHRSVSWYQQTPGQGLQFLFEYFSETQRNKGNFPGRFSGRQFSNSRSEMNVSTLELGDSALYLCASSPGGSSGELFFGEGSRLTVL.

This clonotype was recorded at least ten times. This sequence joins TRBV7-2 and TRBJ2-3; 9 bases map to TRBD2. The length of the CDR3 is 15 residues. V lost 5 bases to trimming and J lost 2 bases; unmatched junction nucleotides: 5. Germline V CDR1 and CDR2: SGHTA, FQGNSA. The CDR3 sequence is CASSQLAGNTDTQYF. The CDR3, as DNA: TGTGCCAGCAGCCAGCTAGCGGGAAACACAGATACGCAGTATTTT.

V is TRBV19 and J is TRBJ2-3; D uncertain. Between the trimmed V and J ends, which lost 4 bases and 11 bases, there was a span of 13 bases. The CDR3 contains 12 residues. The germline V gene encodes CDR1 LNHDA and CDR2 SQIVND (reference sequence). CDR3 nucleotide sequence: TGTGCCAGTAGTACCGAGATCTCCCGGCAGTATTTT. Its protein is CASSTEISRQYF.

This chain connects TRBV5-6 to TRBJ2-3, with 7 bases fitting TRBD1. V gave up 4 bases and J gave up 12 bases; unmatched junction bases: 5. The length of the CDR3 is 11 residues. CDR1 SGHDT and CDR2 YYEEEE come from the germline V gene. CDR3 nucleotide sequence: TGTGCCAGCAGCAGGGGACAGTTTCAGTATTTT. Amino acids: CASSRGQFQYF.

Notes on this clonotype: Since a much larger clone is just one base distant, this may be a read error. The J gene is TRBJ2-2, the V gene TRBV7-6, with a tentative D call TRBD2 (5 bases). Germline V gene sequence: CDR1 SGHVS, CDR2 FNYEAQ. The CDR3 totals 15 residues. The CDR3 DNA sequence: TGTGCCAGCAGCTTAGCCGCCAGGATGACCGGGGAGCGGTTTTTT. It yields the protein CASSLAARMTGERFF. The full variable domain, rest sourced from reference TRBV7-6 and TRBJ2-2, is GAGVSQSPRYKVTKRGQDVALRCDPISGHVSLYWYRQALGQGPEFLTYFNYEAQQDKSGLPNDRFSAERPEGSISTLTIQRTEQRDSAMYRCASSLAARMTGERFFGEGSRLTVL.

The table lists this clonotype with many counts. The genes are TRBV7-2 and TRBJ1-1, with D possibly TRBD1 on 5 matching bases. V shed 1 base and J shed 3 bases, with 12 bases lying between them. CDR3 length equals 15 residues. The germline V gene has CDR1 SGHTA and CDR2 FQGNSA. In nucleotides, the CDR3 is TGTGCCAGCAGCTTAGTTGGGGGGGGTGACACTGAAGCTTTCTTT. Its protein is CASSLVGGGDTEAFF. Variable domain in full (rest from reference TRBV7-2 and TRBJ1-1): GAGVSQSPSNKVTEKGKDVELRCDPISGHTALYWYRQSLGQGLEFLIYFQGNSAPDKSGLPSDRFSAERTGGSVSTLTIQRTQQEDSAVYLCASSLVGGGDTEAFFGQGTRLTVV.

The chain employs TRBV19 and TRBJ1-1, with D unresolved. CDR3 length: 15 amino acids. The germline V gene encodes CDR1 LNHDA and CDR2 SQIVND (reference sequence). The V end was cut by 0 bases, the J end by 1 base, with 9 bases between. For the CDR3, the DNA is TGTGCCAGTAGTATAGATCGACACGCGAACACTGAAGCTTTCTTT. This sequence encodes CASSIDRHANTEAFF.

The sample holds many counts of this clonotype. The chain recombines TRBV7-2 with TRBJ2-7, with D perhaps matching TRBD1 or TRBD2 (5 bases each). There are 15 residues in the CDR3. Germline CDR1 SGHTA, CDR2 FQGNSA. V was cut by 5 bases and J by 1 base, with 15 bases left in between. In DNA form, the CDR3 reads TGTGCCAGCAGCCGAGGGCAGGGACGTTCCTACGAGCAGTACTTC. Protein product: CASSRGQGRSYEQYF.

The chain combines TRBV7-9 with TRBJ1-4, with D perhaps matching TRBD1 (6 bases). The CDR3 consists of 15 residues. Germline CDR1 and CDR2: SEHNR and FQNEAQ (reference sequence). Trimming took off 4 bases at V and 8 bases at J, with 17 bases between the two ends. CDR3 DNA sequence: TGTGCCAGCAGCTCGATGGGGGCAGCAAGGGAAAAACTGTTTTTT. This sequence encodes CASSSMGAAREKLFF.

This clonotype turned up a few times. This chain connects TRBV6-1 to TRBJ2-1; D may be TRBD1 (5 bases). The CDR3 is 17 amino acids. V lost 0 bases to trimming and J lost 5 bases, with 17 bases between them. Germline loops: CDR1 MNHNS, CDR2 SASEGT. CDR3 DNA: TGTGCCAGCAGTGAAGCCCACGGTAGGCCAGGGAACAATGAGCAGTTCTTC. Translation gives CASSEAHGRPGNNEQFF.

This clonotype was counted only a few times. This chain connects TRBV7-9 to TRBJ1-2; 8 bases line up with TRBD1. Germline-derived CDR1 and CDR2 are SEHNR and FQNEAQ (reference sequence). V was pared by 2 bases and J by 4 bases, with 6 bases of the junction left unmatched. CDR3 size: 15 residues. In nucleotides, the CDR3 is TGTGCCAGCAGCTTACACGGACAGGGCATCTATGGCTACACCTTC. It translates to CASSLHGQGIYGYTF.

This clonotype was seen many times. The chain combines TRBV28 with TRBJ2-1, with 7 nucleotides matching TRBD2. The CDR3 totals 16 residues. V lost 9 bases to trimming and J lost 4 bases; unmatched junction nucleotides: 15. Looked up from germline, CDR1 is MDHEN and CDR2 is SYDVKM. The CDR3 here is CASLGEGQFVYNEQFF. The CDR3 DNA sequence: TGTGCCAGTTTAGGGGAGGGCCAATTCGTGTACAATGAGCAGTTCTTC.

The rearrangement joins TRBV9 to TRBJ2-3, with a weak D call TRBD2 (7 bases). The germline CDR1 and CDR2 sequences are SGDLS and YYNGEE. The V end was cut by 2 bases, the J end by 4 bases, with 14 bases between. The CDR3 totals 15 residues. DNA of the CDR3: TGTGCCAGCAGCGTTCGGGTAGGGGGGGCAGATACGCAGTATTTT. Its translation is CASSVRVGGADTQYF. Full variable domain (remainder filled in from reference TRBV9 and TRBJ2-3): DSGVTQTPKHLITATGQRVTLRCSPRSGDLSVYWYQQSLDQGLQFLIQYYNGEERAKGNILERFSAQQFPDLHSELNLSSLELGDSALYFCASSVRVGGADTQYFGPGTRLTVL.

This clonotype was seen a handful of times. J is TRBJ1-5 and V is TRBV2, with D possibly matching TRBD1 (6 bases). CDR3 length: 14 residues. CDR1 and CDR2 from the germline V gene are SNHLY and FYNNEI. The V and J ends lost 6 bases and 1 base respectively, with 10 bases between them. CDR3 DNA: TGTGCCAGCAGAGGGGGGGGGAGCAATCAGCCCCAGCATTTT. Protein: CASRGGGSNQPQHF.

This clonotype was observed at least ten times. The rearrangement links TRBV7-2 to TRBJ2-5; 12 bases match TRBD1. Per germline, CDR1 SGHTA and CDR2 FQGNSA. Germline trimming cut 5 bases from V and 5 bases from J; bases unmatched to any gene: 9. The CDR3 is 16 residues long. For the CDR3, the DNA is TGTGCCAGCAGCCTAGGGGACAGGGGGCAGTGGGAGACCCAGTACTTC. It specifies CASSLGDRGQWETQYF.

This rearrangement joins TRBV7-2 to TRBJ1-6, with 9 bases aligning to TRBD1. The CDR3 is 15 amino acids. Trimming removed 4 bases from V and 7 bases from J; junction bases left unmatched: 5. The germline V gene has CDR1 SGHTA and CDR2 FQGNSA. The CDR3: CASSWDRAGNSPLHF. The CDR3 DNA sequence: TGTGCCAGCAGCTGGGACAGGGCGGGAAATTCACCCCTCCACTTT.

The V and J genes are TRBV5-6 and TRBJ1-2; D call uncertain. Trimming took 1 base from V and 3 from J, leaving 16 bases between them. The CDR3 length is 16 residues. Germline V gives CDR1 SGHDT, CDR2 YYEEEE. CDR3 sequence reads: CASSLLDGRAYYGYTF. CDR3 coding DNA: TGTGCCAGCAGCTTGTTGGACGGACGGGCTTACTATGGCTACACCTTC.

The chain couples TRBV20-1 to TRBJ2-3; 7 bases are shared with TRBD2. From germline, CDR1 is DFQATT and CDR2 SNEGSKA (reference sequence). Unmatched junction bases numbered 14, after V lost 7 bases and J lost 4 bases. The CDR3 has 15 amino acids. CDR3 residues: CSVRDPGAGADTQYF. CDR3 bases: TGCAGTGTCCGGGACCCCGGGGCGGGGGCAGATACGCAGTATTTT.

CDR3 nucleotides: TGTGCCAGCAGCTCGTCGGGGCGGTTAGATACGCAGTATTTT. Translation: CASSSSGRLDTQYF. The chain is built from TRBV7-2 and TRBJ2-3; D may be TRBD1 or TRBD2 (5 bases each). The germline V and J ends were trimmed by 4 bases and 5 bases, with 13 bases remaining between them. Germline assignment: CDR1 SGHTA and CDR2 FQGNSA. The CDR3 spans 14 residues. Looking up the rest from reference TRBV7-2 and TRBJ2-3 gives the full variable domain: GAGVSQSPSNKVTEKGKDVELRCDPISGHTALYWYRQSLGQGLEFLIYFQGNSAPDKSGLPSDRFSAERTGGSVSTLTIQRTQQEDSAVYLCASSSSGRLDTQYFGPGTRLTVL.

This clonotype has at least ten counts. The rearrangement uses TRBV19 and TRBJ1-5; D remains ambiguous. The V end lost 5 bases, the J end lost 5 bases, and 19 bases lay between the germline ends. CDR1 is LNHDA and CDR2 is SQIVND in the germline V gene (reference sequence). The CDR3 is made up of 16 amino acids. This CDR3 reads CASSPLTWDLYQPQHF. In DNA, the CDR3 is TGTGCCAGTAGTCCTCTGACTTGGGATCTTTATCAGCCCCAGCATTTT.